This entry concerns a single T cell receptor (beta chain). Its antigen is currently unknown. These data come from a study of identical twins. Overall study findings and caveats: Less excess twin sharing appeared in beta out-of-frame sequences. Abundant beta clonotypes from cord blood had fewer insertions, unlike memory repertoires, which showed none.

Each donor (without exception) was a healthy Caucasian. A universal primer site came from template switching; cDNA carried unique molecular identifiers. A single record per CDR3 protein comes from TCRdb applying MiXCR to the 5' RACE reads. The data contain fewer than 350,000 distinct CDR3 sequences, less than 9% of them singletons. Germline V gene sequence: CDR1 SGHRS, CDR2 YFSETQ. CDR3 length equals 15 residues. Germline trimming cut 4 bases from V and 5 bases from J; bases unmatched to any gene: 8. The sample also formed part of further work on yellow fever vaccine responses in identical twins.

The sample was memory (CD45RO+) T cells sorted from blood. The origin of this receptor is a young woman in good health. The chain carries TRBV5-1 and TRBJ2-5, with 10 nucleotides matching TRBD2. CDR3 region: CASSDGLADGETQYF. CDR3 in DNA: TGCGCCAGCAGCGACGGACTAGCGGACGGGGAGACCCAGTACTTC.